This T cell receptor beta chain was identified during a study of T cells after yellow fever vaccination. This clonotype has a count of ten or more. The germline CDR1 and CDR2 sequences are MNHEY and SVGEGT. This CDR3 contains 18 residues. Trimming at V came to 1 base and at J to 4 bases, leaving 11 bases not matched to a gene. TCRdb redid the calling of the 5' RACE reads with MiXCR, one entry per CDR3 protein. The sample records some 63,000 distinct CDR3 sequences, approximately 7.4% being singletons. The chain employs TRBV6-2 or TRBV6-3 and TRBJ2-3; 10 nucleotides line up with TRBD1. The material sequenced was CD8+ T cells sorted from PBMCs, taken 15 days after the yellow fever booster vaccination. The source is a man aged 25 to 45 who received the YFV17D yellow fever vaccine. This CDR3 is CASSYLITGTGDADTQYF. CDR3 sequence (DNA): TGTGCCAGCAGTTACTTGATTACCGGGACAGGGGATGCAGATACGCAGTATTTT.